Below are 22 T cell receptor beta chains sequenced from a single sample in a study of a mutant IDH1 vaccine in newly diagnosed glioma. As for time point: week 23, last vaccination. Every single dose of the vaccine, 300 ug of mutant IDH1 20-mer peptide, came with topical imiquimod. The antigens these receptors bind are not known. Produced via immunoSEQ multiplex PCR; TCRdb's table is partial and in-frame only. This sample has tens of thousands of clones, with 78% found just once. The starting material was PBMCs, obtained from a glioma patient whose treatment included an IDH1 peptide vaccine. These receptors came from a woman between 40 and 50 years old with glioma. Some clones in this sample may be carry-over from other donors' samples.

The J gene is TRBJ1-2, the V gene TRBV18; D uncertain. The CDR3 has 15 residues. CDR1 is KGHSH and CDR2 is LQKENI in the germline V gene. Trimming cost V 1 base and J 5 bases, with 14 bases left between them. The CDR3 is CASSPQAGEFYGYTF. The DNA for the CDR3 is TGTGCCAGCTCACCACAGGCAGGAGAATTTTATGGCTACACCTTC. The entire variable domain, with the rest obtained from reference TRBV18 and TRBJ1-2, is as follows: NAGVMQNPRHLVRRRGQEARLRCSPMKGHSHVYWYRQLPEEGLKFMVYLQKENIIDESGMPKERFSAEFPKEGPSILRIQQVVRGDSAAYFCASSPQAGEFYGYTFGSGTRLTVV.

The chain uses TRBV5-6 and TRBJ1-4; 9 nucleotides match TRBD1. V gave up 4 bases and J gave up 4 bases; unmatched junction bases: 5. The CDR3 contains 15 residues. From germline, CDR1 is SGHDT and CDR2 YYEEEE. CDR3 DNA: TGTGCCAGCAGCGCCTGGACAGGGGATAATGAAAAACTGTTTTTT. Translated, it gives CASSAWTGDNEKLFF.

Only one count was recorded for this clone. The CDR3 loop is CASSPSERARGKLFF. CDR3 sequence (DNA): TGTGCCAGCAGCCCCTCGGAGAGAGCTAGGGGAAAACTGTTTTTT. The chain couples TRBV7-2 to TRBJ1-4, with TRBD1 as a possible D gene (5 bases). Germline CDR1 SGHTA, CDR2 FQGNSA. This CDR3 has 15 amino acids. V shed 5 bases and J shed 10 bases, with 20 bases lying between them.

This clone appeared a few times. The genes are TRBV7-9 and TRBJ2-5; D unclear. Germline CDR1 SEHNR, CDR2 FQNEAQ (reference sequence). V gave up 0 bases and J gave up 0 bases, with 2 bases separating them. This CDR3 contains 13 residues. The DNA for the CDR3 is TGTGCCAGCAGCTTAGCATACCAAGAGACCCAGTACTTC. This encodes CASSLAYQETQYF.

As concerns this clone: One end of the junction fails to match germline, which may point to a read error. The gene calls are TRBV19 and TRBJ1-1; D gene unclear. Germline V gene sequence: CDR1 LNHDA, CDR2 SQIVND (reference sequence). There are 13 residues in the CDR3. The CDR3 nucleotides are TGTGCCAGTAATATAGTGGGAAACACTGAAGCTTTCTTT. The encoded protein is CASNIVGNTEAFF.

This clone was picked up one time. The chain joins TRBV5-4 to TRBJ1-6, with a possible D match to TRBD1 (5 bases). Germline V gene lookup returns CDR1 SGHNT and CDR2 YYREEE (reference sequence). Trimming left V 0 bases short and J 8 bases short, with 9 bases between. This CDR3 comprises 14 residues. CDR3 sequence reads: CASSLDRRDSPLHF. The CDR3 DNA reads TGTGCCAGCAGCTTGGACAGGAGGGATTCACCCCTCCACTTT.

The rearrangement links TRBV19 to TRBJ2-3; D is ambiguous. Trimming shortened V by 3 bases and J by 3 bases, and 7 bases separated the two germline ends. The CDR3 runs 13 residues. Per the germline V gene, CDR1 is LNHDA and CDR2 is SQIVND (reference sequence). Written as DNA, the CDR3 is TGTGCCAGTAGTATTCGCCGGACAGATACGCAGTATTTT. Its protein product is CASSIRRTDTQYF.

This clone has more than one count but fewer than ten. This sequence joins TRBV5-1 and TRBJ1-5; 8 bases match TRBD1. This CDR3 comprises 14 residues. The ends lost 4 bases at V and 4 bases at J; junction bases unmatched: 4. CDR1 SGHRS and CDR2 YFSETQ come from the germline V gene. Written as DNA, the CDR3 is TGCGCCAGCAGCCCGACAGGGGTTAATCAGCCCCAGCATTTT. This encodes CASSPTGVNQPQHF.

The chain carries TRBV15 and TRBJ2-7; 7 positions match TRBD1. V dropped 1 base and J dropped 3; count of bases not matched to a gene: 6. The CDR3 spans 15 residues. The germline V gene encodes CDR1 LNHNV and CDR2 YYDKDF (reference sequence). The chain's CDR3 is CATSRVTGEYYEQYF. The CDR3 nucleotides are TGTGCCACCAGCAGAGTTACAGGGGAATACTACGAGCAGTACTTC.

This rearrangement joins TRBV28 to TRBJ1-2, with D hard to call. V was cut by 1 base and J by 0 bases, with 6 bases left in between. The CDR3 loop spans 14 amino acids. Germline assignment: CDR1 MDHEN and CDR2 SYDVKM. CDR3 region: CASSLFRSNYGYTF. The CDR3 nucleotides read TGTGCCAGCAGTTTATTTCGGTCTAACTATGGCTACACCTTC.

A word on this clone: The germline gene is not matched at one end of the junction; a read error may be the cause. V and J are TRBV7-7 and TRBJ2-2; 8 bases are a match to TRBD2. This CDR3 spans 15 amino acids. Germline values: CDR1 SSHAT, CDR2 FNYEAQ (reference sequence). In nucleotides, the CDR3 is TGTGCTAGCAGCCCAACTAGCGGGAACACCGGGGAGCTGTTTTTT. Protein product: CASSPTSGNTGELFF. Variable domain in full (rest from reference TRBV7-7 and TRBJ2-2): GAGVSQSPRYKVTKRGQDVTLRCDPISSHATLYWYQQALGQGPEFLTYFNYEAQPDKSGLPSDRFSAERPEGSISTLTIQRTEQRDSAMYRCASSPTSGNTGELFFGEGSRLTVL.

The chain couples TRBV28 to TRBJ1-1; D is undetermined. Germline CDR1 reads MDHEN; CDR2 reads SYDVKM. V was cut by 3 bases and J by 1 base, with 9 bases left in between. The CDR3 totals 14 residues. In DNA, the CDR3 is TGTGCCAGCAGTTTGCCGTATGAGAACACTGAAGCTTTCTTT. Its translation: CASSLPYENTEAFF.

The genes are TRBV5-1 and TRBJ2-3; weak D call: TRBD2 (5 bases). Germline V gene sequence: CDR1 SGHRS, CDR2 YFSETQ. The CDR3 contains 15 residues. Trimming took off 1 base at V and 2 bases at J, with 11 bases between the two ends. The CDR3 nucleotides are TGCGCCAGCAGCTTGTACCGGGGTTCCACAGATACGCAGTATTTT. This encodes CASSLYRGSTDTQYF.

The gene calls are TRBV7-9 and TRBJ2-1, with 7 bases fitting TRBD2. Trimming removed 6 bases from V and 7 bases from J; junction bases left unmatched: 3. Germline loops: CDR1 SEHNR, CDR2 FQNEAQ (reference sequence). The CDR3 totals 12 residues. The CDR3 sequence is CASRAGRNEQFF. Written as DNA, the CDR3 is TGTGCCAGCAGAGCCGGGAGGAATGAGCAGTTCTTC.

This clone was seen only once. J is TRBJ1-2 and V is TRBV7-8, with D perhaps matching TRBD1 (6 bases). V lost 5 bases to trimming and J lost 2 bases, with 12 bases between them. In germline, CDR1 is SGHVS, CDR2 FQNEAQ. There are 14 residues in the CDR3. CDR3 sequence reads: CASSAGTTNYGYTF. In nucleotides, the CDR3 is TGTGCCAGCAGCGCTGGGACAACCAACTATGGCTACACCTTC.

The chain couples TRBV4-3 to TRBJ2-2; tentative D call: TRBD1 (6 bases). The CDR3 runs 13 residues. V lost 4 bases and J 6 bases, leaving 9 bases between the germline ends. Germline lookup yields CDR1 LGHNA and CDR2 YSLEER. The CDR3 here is CASSPNRAGELFF. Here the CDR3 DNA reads TGCGCCAGCAGCCCTAACAGGGCCGGGGAGCTGTTTTTT.

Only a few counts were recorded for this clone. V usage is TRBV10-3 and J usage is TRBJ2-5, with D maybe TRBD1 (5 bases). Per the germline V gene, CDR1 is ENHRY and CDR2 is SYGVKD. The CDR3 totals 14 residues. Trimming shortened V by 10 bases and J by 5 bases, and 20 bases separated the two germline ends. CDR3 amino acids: CATANQGLDETQYF. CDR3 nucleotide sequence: TGTGCCACCGCAAATCAGGGTCTTGACGAGACCCAGTACTTC.

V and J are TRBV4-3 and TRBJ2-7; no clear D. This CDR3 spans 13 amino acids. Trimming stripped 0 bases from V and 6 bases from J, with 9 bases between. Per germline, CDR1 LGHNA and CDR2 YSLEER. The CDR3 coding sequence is TGCGCCAGCAGCCAAGATGGCGCATCCGAGCAGTACTTC. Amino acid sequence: CASSQDGASEQYF.

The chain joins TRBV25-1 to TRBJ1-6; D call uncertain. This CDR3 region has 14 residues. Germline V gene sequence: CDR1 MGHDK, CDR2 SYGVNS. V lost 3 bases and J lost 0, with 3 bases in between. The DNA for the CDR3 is TGTGCCAGCAGTGACGGCTCCTATAATTCACCCCTCCACTTT. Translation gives CASSDGSYNSPLHF.

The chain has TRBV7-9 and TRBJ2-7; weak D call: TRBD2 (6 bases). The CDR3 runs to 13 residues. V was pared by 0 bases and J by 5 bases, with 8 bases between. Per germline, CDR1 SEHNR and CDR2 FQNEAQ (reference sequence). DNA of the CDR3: TGTGCCAGCAGCTTAGCGCCGGGGGACGAGCAGTACTTC. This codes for CASSLAPGDEQYF.

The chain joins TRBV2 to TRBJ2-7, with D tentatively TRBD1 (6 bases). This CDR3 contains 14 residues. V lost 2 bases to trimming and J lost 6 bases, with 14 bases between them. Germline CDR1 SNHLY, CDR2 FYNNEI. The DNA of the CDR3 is TGTGCCAGCAGTGAAACACAGGGTGTGGGCGAGCAGTACTTC. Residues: CASSETQGVGEQYF.

The CDR3 is CASSSPGVAANYGYTF. The CDR3 nucleotides read TGTGCCAGCAGTTCCCCCGGGGTAGCTGCCAACTATGGCTACACCTTC. The chain carries TRBV6-5 and TRBJ1-2; no definite D call. Germline CDR1 reads MNHEY; CDR2 reads SVGAGI. The CDR3 contains 16 residues. V was trimmed by 4 bases and J by 2 bases, leaving 17 bases between them.